This TCR beta chain was captured by sequencing in a study of CD8 T cells in Susac syndrome. An input of roughly 0.45 to 1 ug of RNA was subjected to reverse transcription using random hexamers. TCRdb re-called the immunoSEQ multiplex PCR reads through MiXCR, storing one row per CDR3 protein. The sample consists of about 440,000 distinct CDR3 sequences, around 83% of them appearing once. The sample consisted of CD8+ T cells from PBMCs. This TCR derives from a human donor with multiple sclerosis.

This CDR3 reads CASSTDREGGNTIYF. The CDR3 region has the DNA TGTGCCAGCAGTACGGACAGGGAGGGCGGAAACACCATATATTTT. The chain recombines TRBV12-3 or TRBV12-4 with TRBJ1-3; 8 bases are a match to TRBD1. V lost 5 bases to trimming and J lost 4 bases; unmatched junction nucleotides: 7. The CDR3 sequence is 15 residues long.